Shown below are 13 T cell receptor beta chains from a single sample sequenced in a study of post-analysis software for immune sequencing data. Carried by the TCR beta cDNA libraries were unique molecular identifiers. TCRdb itself ran the PCR reads through MiXCR, one entry per CDR3 protein. Of about 770,000 distinct CDR3 sequences in the sample, just over 45% were seen once. Study-level points and caveats: Controls had lower frequencies than patients of about five TRBV segments, which included TRBV5-6, TRBV5-1 and TRBV20-1.

For these receptors, no antigen is known. Sequencing used blood. Receptor source: a girl aged 10 to 17 with multiple sclerosis.

About this clonotype: Just one base apart from a much larger clone, this may be a read error. This rearrangement joins TRBV20-1 to TRBJ2-7, with TRBD2 matching over 13 bases. After removal of 8 bases from V and 2 bases from J, the junction contained 3 bases not matched to a gene. The germline V gene encodes CDR1 DFQATT and CDR2 SNEGSKA (reference sequence). The length of the CDR3 is 13 residues. Written as DNA, the CDR3 is TGCAGTTGGACTAGCGGGAGTACCTACGAGCAGTACTTC. This gives the protein CSWTSGSTYEQYF.

The chain combines TRBV28 with TRBJ2-6; a possible D gene is TRBD2 (5 bases). This CDR3 spans 21 amino acids. Trimming left V 8 bases short and J 4 bases short, with 33 bases between. Germline assignment: CDR1 MDHEN and CDR2 SYDVKM. This CDR3 is CASGKDGGYNFLLSGANVLTF. The CDR3 DNA reads TGTGCCAGCGGTAAGGACGGAGGCTACAATTTCCTGTTGTCCGGGGCCAACGTCCTGACTTTC.

V gene TRBV5-5 combines with J gene TRBJ2-1; a possible D gene is TRBD2 (5 bases). This CDR3 spans 16 amino acids. Germline V CDR1 and CDR2: SGHKS, YYEKEE (reference sequence). V was trimmed by 0 bases and J by 4 bases, leaving 14 bases between them. Here the CDR3 reads CASSLVSSARYNEQFF. In nucleotides, the CDR3 is TGTGCCAGCAGCTTGGTAAGTAGCGCGAGATACAATGAGCAGTTCTTC.

The J gene is TRBJ2-7, the V gene TRBV9; 7 bases match TRBD1. With V trimmed by 3 bases and J by 3 bases, 12 bases remained unmatched. From germline, CDR1 is SGDLS and CDR2 YYNGEE. The CDR3 spans 16 residues. The CDR3 DNA reads TGTGCCAGCAGCGGAGGGGGCACAGGGAGCTACTACGAGCAGTACTTC. Translating it yields CASSGGGTGSYYEQYF.

This clonotype has just a few counts. The V call is TRBV6-6, the J call TRBJ1-4, with D possibly TRBD1 on 5 matching bases. This CDR3 has 14 residues. CDR1 is MNHNY and CDR2 is SVGAGI in the germline V gene (reference sequence). V dropped 7 bases and J dropped 8 bases, with 17 bases sitting between them. CDR3 DNA sequence: TGTGCCAGCACCTACCGGCAGGGTGGGGAAAAACTGTTTTTT. It translates to CASTYRQGGEKLFF.

The chain carries TRBV3-1 and TRBJ2-5; TRBD1 might be the D (5 bases). CDR3 length: 15 residues. V was pared by 2 bases and J by 5 bases, with 15 bases between. CDR1 is LGHDT and CDR2 is YNNKEL in the germline V gene (reference sequence). CDR3 DNA sequence: TGTGCCAGCAGCCAAACCGGCAGGGATATTGAGACCCAGTACTTC. Its protein is CASSQTGRDIETQYF.

The chain recombines TRBV12-3 or TRBV12-4 with TRBJ2-1, with D maybe TRBD2 (7 bases). V lost 4 bases, J lost 9 bases, and 16 bases lay in between. The CDR3 has 14 amino acids. In DNA, the CDR3 is TGTGCCAGCAGTTGGGGCGGGGGCAAGGCTGAGCAGTTCTTC. The encoded protein is CASSWGGGKAEQFF.

This clonotype was counted only a few times. The rearrangement uses TRBV29-1 and TRBJ2-7; D is uncertain. This CDR3 spans 11 amino acids. Germline values: CDR1 SQVTM, CDR2 ANQGSEA. V gave up 1 base and J gave up 6 bases, with 7 bases separating them. CDR3: CSVEGAAEQYF. In DNA form, the CDR3 reads TGCAGCGTTGAAGGGGCAGCCGAGCAGTACTTC.

The chain is built from TRBV5-1 and TRBJ2-5, with a tentative D call TRBD2 (5 bases). The germline V and J ends were trimmed by 2 bases and 3 bases, with 17 bases remaining between them. Germline V gene data show CDR1 as SGHRS and CDR2 as YFSETQ. This CDR3 spans 16 amino acids. The CDR3 is CASSFPRGVREETQYF. The CDR3 region has the DNA TGCGCCAGCAGCTTTCCCCGGGGAGTTCGGGAAGAGACCCAGTACTTC.

The V call is TRBV7-2, the J call TRBJ2-3; 10 nucleotides line up with TRBD2. The CDR3 runs to 16 residues. V dropped 4 bases and J dropped 4; count of bases not matched to a gene: 8. From germline, CDR1 is SGHTA and CDR2 FQGNSA. The DNA of the CDR3 is TGTGCCAGCAGCTCTCCCAGCGGGAGGGGGGCAGATACGCAGTATTTT. It specifies CASSSPSGRGADTQYF.

The rearrangement uses TRBV6-2 or TRBV6-3 and TRBJ2-7, with no clear D. Per germline, CDR1 MNHEY and CDR2 SVGEGT. V dropped 5 bases and J dropped 4 bases, with 12 bases sitting between them. The CDR3 is 13 amino acids. The CDR3 loop is CASSLQFRYEQYF. In DNA, the CDR3 is TGTGCCAGCAGTCTACAATTTCGGTACGAGCAGTACTTC.

V gene TRBV6-6 combines with J gene TRBJ2-1, with 15 bases aligning to TRBD2. With V trimmed by 2 bases and J by 10 bases, 3 bases remained unmatched. Germline V gives CDR1 MNHNY, CDR2 SVGAGI (reference sequence). This CDR3 is built from 15 residues. CDR3 in amino acids: CASSYGGLAGGEQFF. Written as DNA, the CDR3 is TGTGCCAGCAGTTACGGCGGACTAGCGGGAGGGGAGCAGTTCTTC.

About this clonotype itself: The junction and the germline gene differ at one end; a read error may be behind it. The chain links TRBV7-2 to TRBJ2-3; D is unclear. The CDR3 totals 16 residues. The germline V gene has CDR1 SGHTA and CDR2 FQGNSA. CDR3 nucleotides: TGTGCCAGCAGCTTAGGAGGTCGAACGGGCACAGATGCGCAGTATTTT. Translated, it gives CASSLGGRTGTDAQYF.